A selection of T cell receptor beta chains follows, all from one sample in a study of beta chain features in type 1 diabetes. Data came from immunoSEQ multiplex PCR; TCRdb stores just in-frame clones and leaves some out. The top ten clones hold more than 0.055% of a sample with 450,000 to 550,000 clones, approximately 28% of them seen once. Sequenced material: naive CD4+ T cells from blood. These receptors were obtained from a man aged 18-30 years in good health. CDR3s include the opening cysteine and the closing phenylalanine or tryptophan. The D gene is left open where the match is weak. Some rows have no size entry. The others give once, few or many, or a class for an expanded clone.

clone size | D gene | J gene | V gene | CDR3 DNA | CDR3 protein
NA | NA | TRBJ2-1 | TRBV18 | TGTGCCAGCTCACCGGAATCCTACAATGAGCAGTTCTTC | CASSPESYNEQFF
few | NA | TRBJ2-1 | TRBV7-9 | TGTGCCAGCAGCTTCGCCGCCCCGAGCTCCTACAATGAGCAGTTCTTC | CASSFAAPSSYNEQFF
once | TRBD1 | TRBJ2-1 | TRBV7-9 | TGTGCCAGCAGCCGCCATTACGGGACAGGGGGAGATGAGCAGTTCTTC | CASSRHYGTGGDEQFF
NA | TRBD1 | TRBJ2-2 | TRBV30 | TGTGCCTGGAGACAGGGGCCGGGCACCGGGGAGCTGTTTTTT | CAWRQGPGTGELFF
few | NA | TRBJ2-4 | TRBV5-1 | TGCGCCAGTACAACAGGACCGTCCCAAAACATTCAGTACTTC | CASTTGPSQNIQYF
few | NA | TRBJ2-3 | TRBV6-1 | TGTGCCAGCGACCCTCCTAGCACAGATACGCAGTATTTT | CASDPPSTDTQYF
NA | TRBD2 | TRBJ2-7 | TRBV15 | TGTGCCACCAGCACCGGACTAGCCAACTACGAGCAGTACTTC | CATSTGLANYEQYF
few | TRBD2 | TRBJ2-1 | TRBV5-1 | TGCGCCAGCAGCTTGTCCAGCGGGGCGTACAATGAGCAGTTCTTC | CASSLSSGAYNEQFF
few | TRBD2 | TRBJ2-7 | TRBV5-6 | TGTGCCAGCAGCTCAGGGCCGAGACTAGCGGGAGGAGAGCAGTACTTC | CASSSGPRLAGGEQYF
NA | TRBD1 | TRBJ1-1 | TRBV29-1 | TGCAGCGCCCGGACAGGGTCACCCTGGGAAGCTTTCTTT | CSARTGSPWEAFF
NA | NA | TRBJ2-5 | TRBV2 | TGTGCCAGCAGTCTAATAGGTACCCGGGAGACCCAGTACTTC | CASSLIGTRETQYF
NA | TRBD1 | TRBJ1-4 | TRBV30 | TGTGCCTGGGCTCCGGGACAGAGTTGGGAAAAACTGTTTTTT | CAWAPGQSWEKLFF
NA | TRBD2 | TRBJ2-5 | TRBV6-6 | TGTGCCAGCAGTGCCGCTAGCGGAGGTCGAGAGACCCAGTACTTC | CASSAASGGRETQYF
NA | NA | TRBJ2-3 | TRBV5-4 | TGTGCCAGCAGCCGAGACGGACGGGGTAGAGATACGCAGTATTTT | CASSRDGRGRDTQYF
few | NA | TRBJ2-3 | TRBV11-2 | TGTGCCAGCAGCACCTGGACAGATACGCAGTATTTT | CASSTWTDTQYF
NA | TRBD2 | TRBJ2-1 | TRBV5-1 | TGCGCCAGCAGGATAGCGGGTGGGAACAATGAGCAGTTCTTC | CASRIAGGNNEQFF
NA | TRBD2 | TRBJ2-5 | TRBV10-3 | TGTGCCATCAGTGAGTCTCTAGCGGGAGGCCAAGAGACCCAGTACTTC | CAISESLAGGQETQYF
NA | NA | TRBJ1-3 | TRBV29-1 | TGCAGCGCCCGCCCTGACAGGTACTCTGGAAACACCATATATTTT | CSARPDRYSGNTIYF
NA | TRBD2 | TRBJ2-7 | TRBV10-3 | TGTGCCATCCGGCGGGAGGGAACCTACGAGCAGTACTTC | CAIRREGTYEQYF
NA | NA | TRBJ1-5 | TRBV15 | TGTGCCACCAGCAGAGCCGGGGGCAGCGTTAGCAATCAGCCCCAGCATTTT | CATSRAGGSVSNQPQHF
NA | NA | TRBJ2-6 | TRBV27 | TGTGCCAGCAGTTACTGGTCAACCACTGGGGCCAACGTCCTGACTTTC | CASSYWSTTGANVLTF
few | NA | TRBJ2-7 | TRBV13 | TGTGCCAGCAACACCAGGGACTCGACCTACGAGCAGTACTTC | CASNTRDSTYEQYF
NA | NA | TRBJ1-1 | TRBV30 | TGTGCCTGGAGTGAGGGCAGGGAGGACACTGAAGCTTTCTTT | CAWSEGREDTEAFF
NA | TRBD2 | TRBJ2-3 | TRBV6-1 | TGTGCCAGCAGTGAAGGTCGGGAGGCAAGAGATACGCAGTATTTT | CASSEGREARDTQYF
few | NA | TRBJ2-1 | TRBV7-8 | TGTGCCAGCAGCTTAGAACAGGGTCTCAGGACTATTTACAATGAGCAGTTCTTC | CASSLEQGLRTIYNEQFF
NA | TRBD2 | TRBJ2-1 | TRBV5-6 | TGTGCCAGCAGCCGACTAGCGGAATACAATGAGCAGTTCTTC | CASSRLAEYNEQFF
NA | TRBD2 | TRBJ2-3 | TRBV29-1 | TGCAGCGTTCGGCGGGAGACAGATACGCAGTATTTT | CSVRRETDTQYF
NA | TRBD1 | TRBJ2-7 | TRBV5-1 | TGCGCCAGCAGCCCAGGACAGGGGGCTCTAGGAGAGCAGTACTTC | CASSPGQGALGEQYF
NA | NA | TRBJ1-2 | TRBV18 | TGTGCCAGCTCGTTTCAGGCGGCGAACTATGGCTACACCTTC | CASSFQAANYGYTF
NA | NA | TRBJ2-7 | TRBV29-1 | TGCAGCGTTGGCTCTGCGGGACCCTACGAGCAGTACTTC | CSVGSAGPYEQYF
few | NA | TRBJ2-7 | TRBV9 | TGTGCCAGCAGCGTAGGCCTTGGGGCATCAACGTACGAGCAGTACTTC | CASSVGLGASTYEQYF
once | NA | TRBJ2-3 | TRBV10-3 | TGTGCCATCAGTGCCGGAGGGGACGTAGCAGATACGCAGTATTTT | CAISAGGDVADTQYF
few | NA | TRBJ2-7 | TRBV29-1 | TGCAGCGTTGAACAAACAGGGAACCGCGAGCAGTACTTC | CSVEQTGNREQYF
NA | NA | TRBJ1-2 | TRBV6-6 | TGTGCCAGCAGTTATCATGCGGTGGATGGCTACACCTTC | CASSYHAVDGYTF
NA | NA | TRBJ2-1 | TRBV7-2 | TGTGCCAGCAGCTTACGTCATGGAAATGAGCAGTTCTTC | CASSLRHGNEQFF
few | NA | TRBJ2-1 | TRBV10-3 | TGTGCCATCAGTGCGGGGAATGAGCAGTTCTTC | CAISAGNEQFF
NA | NA | TRBJ1-4 | TRBV4-3 | TGCGCCAGCAGCCAAGAAAGATCTAATGAAAAACTGTTTTTT | CASSQERSNEKLFF
NA | NA | TRBJ2-7 | TRBV20-1 | TGCAGTGCCAGGGTTTTGGACGAGCAGTACTTC | CSARVLDEQYF
NA | TRBD1 | TRBJ1-3 | TRBV18 | TGTGCCAGCTCACCACCTGGACAGGGGTTCACCATATATTTT | CASSPPGQGFTIYF
few | NA | TRBJ2-6 | TRBV27 | TGTGCCAGCAGTTTCCAAGGACTGCGCTCTGGGGCCAACGTCCTGACTTTC | CASSFQGLRSGANVLTF
NA | TRBD1 | TRBJ2-1 | TRBV30 | TGTGCCTGGAGTGGAGACGTCAGGGGGAGCTCCTACAATGAGCAGTTCTTC | CAWSGDVRGSSYNEQFF
NA | NA | TRBJ1-5 | TRBV10-3 | TGTGCCATCAGTGCGGGGGCAGGCAATCAGCCCCAGCATTTT | CAISAGAGNQPQHF
few | NA | TRBJ2-3 | TRBV20-1 | TGCAGTGTGCCCTGGGGAGATACGCAGTATTTT | CSVPWGDTQYF
NA | NA | TRBJ1-2 | TRBV25-1 | TGTGCCAGCAGTGGAACAGGGCCTGGCTACACCTTC | CASSGTGPGYTF
few | NA | TRBJ1-5 | TRBV6-1 | TGTGCCAGCAGTGGAATAGGGGGAGTTGGTCAGCCCCAGCATTTT | CASSGIGGVGQPQHF
NA | TRBD1 | TRBJ2-1 | TRBV14 | TGTGCCAGCAGCCGACAGGACAGGTATGAGCAGTTCTTC | CASSRQDRYEQFF
NA | NA | TRBJ2-5 | TRBV7-9 | TGTGCCAGCAGCTTAGCCCCGGAGACCCAGTACTTC | CASSLAPETQYF
NA | NA | TRBJ2-7 | TRBV9 | TGTGCCAGCAGCCCAGCGGTGACCATCTACGAGCAGTACTTC | CASSPAVTIYEQYF
NA | NA | TRBJ1-4 | TRBV7-9 | TGTGCCAGCGGCCGAACAGGGATTGGCGAAAAACTGTTTTTT | CASGRTGIGEKLFF
NA | NA | TRBJ2-7 | TRBV2 | TGTGCCAGCAGTGAAGCCTGGGACCGATACGAGCAGTACTTC | CASSEAWDRYEQYF
few | TRBD1 | TRBJ2-5 | TRBV30 | TGTGCCTGGAGTCAGGGGGCGGAGACCCAGTACTTC | CAWSQGAETQYF
NA | NA | TRBJ2-7 | TRBV7-2 | TGTGCCAGCAGCTTAGCCGGCAGCTGGTATGCCGAGCAGTACTTC | CASSLAGSWYAEQYF
NA | NA | TRBJ2-7 | TRBV4-3 | TGCGCCAGCAGCCAAGATAAAAACTTCCTCGAGCAGTACTTC | CASSQDKNFLEQYF
NA | NA | TRBJ1-2 | TRBV14 | TGTGCCAGCAGCCCCTTGACAGGACAAGCTAACTATGGCTACACCTTC | CASSPLTGQANYGYTF
NA | NA | TRBJ1-2 | TRBV16 | TGTGCCAGCAGCCCGACGGAAGCCTATGGCTACACCTTC | CASSPTEAYGYTF
NA | TRBD1 | TRBJ1-5 | TRBV28 | TGTGCCAGCAGTTTAGGGGGACAGTCCCATGCTTTT | CASSLGGQSHAF
NA | NA | TRBJ2-5 | TRBV6-6 | TGTGCCAGCAGTTATGGGCAGAAAGAGACCCAGTACTTC | CASSYGQKETQYF